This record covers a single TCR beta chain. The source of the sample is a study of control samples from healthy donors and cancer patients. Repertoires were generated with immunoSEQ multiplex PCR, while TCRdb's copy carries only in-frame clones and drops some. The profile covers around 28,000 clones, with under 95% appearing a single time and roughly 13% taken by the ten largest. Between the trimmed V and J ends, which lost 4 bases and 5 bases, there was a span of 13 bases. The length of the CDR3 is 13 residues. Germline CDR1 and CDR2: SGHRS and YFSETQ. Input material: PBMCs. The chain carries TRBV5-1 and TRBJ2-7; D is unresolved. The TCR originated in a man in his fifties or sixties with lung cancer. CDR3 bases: TGCGCCAGCAGCCCCCTTGGTTTTCACGAGCAGTACTTC. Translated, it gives CASSPLGFHEQYF.